Listed here is a single T cell receptor beta chain. Using immunoSEQ multiplex PCR, the repertoire was profiled, and TCRdb retains in-frame clones only, with some absent. In the table there are around 58,000 clones, 88% of which are singletons. This sample stems from a study of blood T cell repertoires in COVID-19. The CDR3 runs to 15 residues. CDR1 is MNHEY and CDR2 is SMNVEV in the germline V gene (reference sequence). Between the trimmed V and J ends, which lost 3 bases and 3 bases, there was a span of 11 bases. The clonotype originates from a woman aged 60-75 years with COVID-19, enrolled during active disease. This chain links TRBV27 with TRBJ1-4, with TRBD1 as a possible D gene (6 bases). The sequencing sample was made of peripheral blood. The CDR3 DNA sequence: TGTGCCAGCAGTTTGGGACATTCGGCTAATGAAAAACTGTTTTTT. It codes for CASSLGHSANEKLFF.